The T cell receptor (beta chain) under discussion was sequenced for a study of T cells in Graves' hyperthyroidism and ophthalmopathy. This clonotype was counted a few times. Authors of the study amplified TCR beta CDR3 regions from RNA transcripts. HTBI primers were the set used in a first-round RT-PCR of the TCR CDR3. A single record per CDR3 protein comes from TCRdb applying MiXCR to the multiplex PCR reads. The data show about 620,000 distinct CDR3 sequences, with about 17% seen just once and 3% to 4.5% held by the top ten. Absent ophthalmopathy progression within 18 months defined stable Graves' hyperthyroidism. The source of the PBMCs was around 9 ml of fresh peripheral blood. Germline V gene data show CDR1 as MRHNA and CDR2 as SNTAGT. The CDR3 runs to 15 residues. V shed 6 bases, J shed 7 bases, and the junction held 11 bases outside the gene matches.

The receptor was derived from a woman in her thirties with Graves' hyperthyroidism. V gene TRBV6-4 combines with J gene TRBJ2-4; 8 bases align to TRBD1. Specimen: blood. As DNA, the CDR3 is TGTGCCAGCAGACGGGGTAGTACAGGGGGGAACATTCAGTACTTC. Translated: CASRRGSTGGNIQYF.